This T cell receptor (beta chain) was found in a study of T cells after yellow fever vaccination. Whole-study results and caveats: The presence of abundant clonotypes contaminating from the bulk population was possible in FACS-sorted repertoires. Although most clonotypes did not, a small share appeared in both CD4 and CD8 compartments.

There are many counts of this clonotype. The antigen remains undetermined. CDR3 length: 15 residues. Germline V CDR1 and CDR2: ENHRY, SYGVKD. V trimming: 4 bases; J trimming: 5 bases; junction bases outside the gene matches: 7. TCRdb re-derived calls from the 5' RACE reads in MiXCR, one entry per CDR3 protein. The sample has approximately 160,000 distinct CDR3 sequences; roughly 6.2% are singletons. The sequence was collected from a man in his late teens or twenties who received the YFV17D yellow fever vaccine. The V call is TRBV10-3, the J call TRBJ2-5, with 10 bases identical to TRBD2. Sample: CD4+ T cells sorted from PBMCs, taken on the day of the first yellow fever vaccination. CDR3 nucleotide sequence: TGTGCCATCAGTGCCGAGACTAGCGGGTTTGAGACCCAGTACTTC. Translating gives CAISAETSGFETQYF.